This record concerns one T cell receptor (beta chain) sequence. The antigen is undetermined. V lost 4 bases, J lost 2 bases, and 2 bases stayed unmatched. CDR1 is SGHTA and CDR2 is FQGNSA in the germline V gene. There are 14 residues in the CDR3. This entry belongs to a study of cytomegalovirus exposure and HLA in healthy donors. Study results and limitations: TRBV6-2, TRBV6-3 and some other V segments were excluded as indistinguishable. As a later analysis revealed, the rate of TCR association differed by HLA locus, with DRB1 most and HLA-C fewest. Common viral pathogens were later found to be apparently linked to several of the most significant clusters.

Both 60 Vbeta primers and 13 Jbeta primers went into the PCR. The assay was immunoSEQ multiplex PCR, and TCRdb's table has in-frame clones only and misses some. Seen here are under 150,000 clones, around three quarters observed once, and the top ten hold nearly 7%. The specimen was PBMCs. This TCR was recovered from a man aged 35 to 55 in good health and CMV-seropositive. The chain links TRBV7-2 to TRBJ1-2; 9 nucleotides match TRBD1. The CDR3 sequence: CASSSQGANYGYTF. The CDR3 DNA sequence: TGTGCCAGCAGCTCACAGGGGGCGAACTATGGCTACACCTTC.